Each of the 20 T cell receptor beta chains below was sequenced from the same sample in a study of cytomegalovirus exposure and HLA in healthy donors (dated by TCRdb to 2016 to 2017). The method behind the library was the immunoSEQ multiplex PCR assay. TCRdb holds this immuneACCESS table with in-frame rearrangements only. Some clones are missing; in checked studies, unresolved V genes explain under half, and the rest has no known cause. The sample contains about 200,000 clones, around 86% of them found a single time. The ten biggest clones cover 2% to 2.5% of the sample. The sequencing input was PBMCs. The receptors here all came from a woman aged 18-29 years in good health and CMV-seropositive.

The chain recombines TRBV5-6 with TRBJ1-1; D is perhaps TRBD1 (5 bases). Germline CDR1 and CDR2: SGHDT and YYEEEE. The CDR3 is 15 amino acids. Trimming left V 4 bases short and J 4 bases short, with 17 bases between. The CDR3 spells CASSERQRLITEAFF. The CDR3 coding sequence is TGTGCCAGCAGCGAGAGACAGAGACTTATCACTGAAGCTTTCTTT.

The genes are TRBV4-1 and TRBJ2-2; D possibly corresponds to TRBD2 (5 bases). Between the trimmed V and J ends, which lost 0 bases and 4 bases, there was a span of 12 bases. The CDR3 contains 16 residues. Germline CDR1 MGHRA, CDR2 YSYEKL. The CDR3 loop is CASSQEWSRGTGELFF. CDR3 DNA sequence: TGCGCCAGCAGCCAAGAGTGGAGCCGGGGCACCGGGGAGCTGTTTTTT.

The V call is TRBV28, the J call TRBJ1-1; maybe TRBD1 (5 bases). This CDR3 contains 14 residues. V shed 9 bases and J shed 4 bases, with 18 bases lying between them. Germline-derived CDR1 and CDR2 are MDHEN and SYDVKM. The CDR3 sequence is CASHGGVKGTEAFF. The CDR3, as DNA: TGTGCCAGTCATGGGGGGGTAAAGGGCACTGAAGCTTTCTTT.

The rearrangement uses TRBV6-1 and TRBJ2-3, with TRBD2 matching 14 bases. The germline V gene has CDR1 MNHNS and CDR2 SASEGT. This CDR3 is built from 17 residues. V lost 2 bases to trimming and J lost 6 bases; unmatched junction nucleotides: 7. CDR3 loop: CASSEPLGLAGVDTQYF. DNA of the CDR3: TGTGCCAGCAGTGAACCCCTGGGACTAGCGGGAGTGGATACGCAGTATTTT.

The chain combines TRBV27 with TRBJ2-7, with D maybe TRBD1 (6 bases). Germline-derived CDR1 and CDR2 are MNHEY and SMNVEV (reference sequence). The CDR3 has 15 residues. V was trimmed by 3 bases and J by 5 bases, leaving 17 bases between them. This chain's CDR3 is CASSLSGQSFNEQYF. CDR3 coding DNA: TGTGCCAGCAGTTTGTCAGGACAGTCGTTCAACGAGCAGTACTTC.

Worth noting for this clone: In the same sample, other DNA sequences code for this CDR3. This chain links TRBV6-5 with TRBJ1-5; TRBD1 is a possible D gene (5 bases). V lost 2 bases and J 1 base, leaving 6 bases between the germline ends. The CDR3 runs 14 residues. CDR1 MNHEY and CDR2 SVGAGI come from the germline V gene. In nucleotides, the CDR3 is TGTGCCAGCAGTTACGGGGGGAGCAATCAGCCCCAGCATTTT. This encodes CASSYGGSNQPQHF.

This rearrangement joins TRBV9 to TRBJ1-1; a weak D match, TRBD1 (5 bases). V was shortened by 6 bases and J by 5 bases, with 17 bases between the two germline ends. Germline V gene data show CDR1 as SGDLS and CDR2 as YYNGEE. The CDR3 totals 14 residues. CDR3 sequence (DNA): TGTGCCAGCACCCTCGCGGAGGGGCCGACTGAAGCTTTCTTT. Amino acid sequence: CASTLAEGPTEAFF.

The genes are TRBV15 and TRBJ2-1; 10 bases align to TRBD2. Germline-derived CDR1 and CDR2 are LNHNV and YYDKDF (reference sequence). The CDR3 is 15 amino acids. V shed 2 bases and J 7 bases; nucleotides not matched to a gene: 5. CDR3 protein: CATSRRLAGSNEQFF. CDR3 DNA: TGTGCCACCAGCAGAAGACTAGCGGGTAGTAATGAGCAGTTCTTC.

This clone appeared a single time. V gene TRBV28 combines with J gene TRBJ2-7; TRBD2 agrees at 11 bases. V lost 6 bases to trimming and J lost 2 bases; unmatched junction nucleotides: 3. The CDR3 is made up of 14 amino acids. CDR1 and CDR2 (germline): MDHEN, SYDVKM. The CDR3 spells CASRLAGETYEQYF. CDR3 nucleotide sequence: TGTGCCAGCAGACTAGCGGGGGAGACCTACGAGCAGTACTTC.

This chain joins TRBV19 and TRBJ2-1, with a tentative D call TRBD1 (6 bases). The CDR3 loop spans 13 amino acids. Germline CDR1 is LNHDA and CDR2 is SQIVND (reference sequence). Trimming took 2 bases from V and 8 from J, leaving 10 bases between them. The CDR3 loop is CASSIWGPDEQFF. The CDR3 DNA is TGTGCCAGTAGTATATGGGGGCCTGATGAGCAGTTCTTC.

The chain recombines TRBV19 with TRBJ2-1; 7 nucleotides match TRBD2. Germline values: CDR1 LNHDA, CDR2 SQIVND (reference sequence). There are 17 residues in the CDR3. J gave up 0 bases and V 3 bases, and 8 bases lay outside the gene matches. CDR3 coding DNA: TGTGCCAGTAGTATTCGAGCGGGAAAGAGCTCCTACAATGAGCAGTTCTTC. This gives the protein CASSIRAGKSSYNEQFF.

The gene calls are TRBV19 and TRBJ2-1; 9 bases match TRBD2. There are 13 residues in the CDR3. V was pared by 6 bases and J by 6 bases, with 3 bases of the junction left unmatched. The germline V gene encodes CDR1 LNHDA and CDR2 SQIVND (reference sequence). The CDR3 DNA is TGTGCCAGTAGCCCTAGCGGGGTCAATGAGCAGTTCTTC. Residues: CASSPSGVNEQFF.

The chain employs TRBV5-1 and TRBJ2-5; 9 nucleotides match TRBD1. The CDR3 has 15 amino acids. Trimming took 2 bases from V and 5 from J; bases not matched to a gene: 7. Germline CDR1 and CDR2: SGHRS and YFSETQ. The CDR3 is CASSFITGGRETQYF. The CDR3 DNA is TGCGCCAGCAGCTTTATAACAGGGGGCCGGGAGACCCAGTACTTC.

The rearrangement links TRBV5-6 to TRBJ2-7; 11 bases fit TRBD1. CDR1 and CDR2 (germline): SGHDT, YYEEEE. This CDR3 comprises 14 residues. J gave up 6 bases and V 4 bases, and 6 bases lay outside the gene matches. The CDR3 protein is CASSRGQGEREQYF. The CDR3 bases are TGTGCCAGCAGCCGGGGACAGGGGGAGCGCGAGCAGTACTTC.

The J gene is TRBJ2-7, the V gene TRBV25-1, with 12 bases lining up with TRBD1. Germline CDR1 and CDR2: MGHDK and SYGVNS. The CDR3 totals 13 residues. The V segment lost 7 bases and the J segment 6 bases; nucleotides outside the gene matches: 4. The CDR3 DNA sequence: TGTGCCAGCACCGGGACAGGGGGCTCCGAGCAGTACTTC. Its translation: CASTGTGGSEQYF.

This clone was observed once. The chain has TRBV5-1 and TRBJ1-1; D remains unclear. The CDR3 covers 14 residues. CDR1 and CDR2 from the germline V gene are SGHRS and YFSETQ. The V end was cut by 4 bases, the J end by 7 bases, with 17 bases between. This CDR3 is CASSRANRDIEAFF. Here the CDR3 DNA reads TGCGCCAGCAGCCGCGCTAATCGAGACATTGAAGCTTTCTTT.

This chain links TRBV28 with TRBJ1-5, with TRBD1 as a possible D gene (6 bases). CDR3 length equals 14 residues. V was pared by 6 bases and J by 6 bases, with 15 bases between. Germline loops: CDR1 MDHEN, CDR2 SYDVKM. CDR3 region: CASRPGVLGQPQHF. The CDR3 nucleotides read TGTGCCAGCAGACCAGGGGTTTTGGGTCAGCCCCAGCATTTT. Using reference TRBV28 and TRBJ1-5 for the parts outside the CDR3, the full variable domain is DVKVTQSSRYLVKRTGEKVFLECVQDMDHENMFWYRQDPGLGLRLIYFSYDVKMKEKGDIPEGYSVSREKKERFSLILESASTNQTSMYLCASRPGVLGQPQHFGDGTRLSIL.

The V and J genes are TRBV28 and TRBJ1-2; TRBD1 agrees at 7 bases. V was clipped by 6 bases and J by 4 bases; unmatched bases: 8. CDR1 is MDHEN and CDR2 is SYDVKM in the germline V gene. This CDR3 comprises 14 residues. Here the CDR3 reads CASSTPTGIYGYTF. CDR3 DNA: TGTGCCAGCAGCACCCCGACAGGGATCTATGGCTACACCTTC.

This chain links TRBV27 with TRBJ2-1; TRBD1 might be the D (5 bases). The CDR3 covers 13 residues. The V gene's germline CDR1 is MNHEY and CDR2 SMNVEV (reference sequence). V was pared by 0 bases and J by 8 bases, with 8 bases between. The CDR3 bases are TGTGCCAGCAGTTTATCGGGGCCGGATGAGCAGTTCTTC. It is translated as CASSLSGPDEQFF.

This chain joins TRBV30 and TRBJ1-1; D unresolved. This CDR3 contains 11 residues. Germline-derived CDR1 and CDR2 are GTSNPN and SVGIG (reference sequence). The CDR3 loop reads CVGERNTEAFF. In DNA, the CDR3 is TGTGTCGGAGAGAGGAACACTGAAGCTTTCTTT.